This TCR beta chain was found in a study of long-term antiretroviral therapy in people with HIV. Samples were assayed with immunoSEQ v3.0 at survey level. Using immunoSEQ multiplex PCR, the repertoire was profiled, and TCRdb retains in-frame clones only, with some absent. The sample gives 19,000 or so clones, around 81% of which show up once; 8% to 10% is in the top ten. The material sequenced was unsorted PBMCs, taken 0.3 years before starting antiretroviral therapy. The sequence was obtained from a man in his fifties with HIV.

CDR3 loop: CASSETPVPGGMNTEAFF. The CDR3 DNA is TGTGCCAGCAGTGAAACTCCGGTTCCGGGCGGAATGAACACTGAAGCTTTCTTT. This chain joins TRBV2 and TRBJ1-1; D call uncertain. Germline CDR1 is SNHLY and CDR2 is FYNNEI. Trimming took 2 bases from V and 0 from J, leaving 19 bases between them. This CDR3 is 18 amino acids long. The whole variable domain, remainder taken from reference TRBV2 and TRBJ1-1, is EPEVTQTPSHQVTQMGQEVILRCVPISNHLYFYWYRQILGQKVEFLVSFYNNEISEKSEIFDDQFSVERPDGSNFTLKIRSTKLEDSAMYFCASSETPVPGGMNTEAFFGQGTRLTVV.